The rows below give T cell receptor beta chains drawn from one sample of a study of T cells in Graves' hyperthyroidism and ophthalmopathy. TCRdb processed the multiplex PCR reads anew with MiXCR; each CDR3 protein has one entry. This sample yields more than 550,000 distinct CDR3 sequences, of which 18% are seen a single time; approximately 15% belongs to the top ten. The source material was blood. These receptors were taken from a woman in her 50s with Graves' hyperthyroidism that later progressed to Graves' ophthalmopathy. The CDR3 runs from the conserved cysteine through the conserved F or W. Each record gives: V gene, D gene, clone size, J gene, CDR3 protein, CDR3 DNA. The D gene is left open where the match is weak. Clone size appears in some rows only: once, few, many, or a class for an expanded clone.

v_gene: TRBV9
d_gene: .
abundance: once
j_gene: TRBJ2-5
CDR3aa: CASSVIPGETQYF
CDR3nt: TGTGCCAGCAGCGTGATCCCGGGAGAGACCCAGTACTTC

v_gene: TRBV9
d_gene: .
abundance: .
j_gene: TRBJ2-3
CDR3aa: CASSVWDTYTDTQYF
CDR3nt: TGTGCCAGCAGCGTATGGGACACCTACACAGATACGCAGTATTTT

v_gene: TRBV20-1
d_gene: .
abundance: many
j_gene: TRBJ1-2
CDR3aa: CSARDPNGGLYGYTF
CDR3nt: TGCAGTGCTAGAGACCCTAACGGGGGCCTCTATGGCTACACCTTC

v_gene: TRBV11-2
d_gene: .
abundance: many
j_gene: TRBJ1-1
CDR3aa: CASSPGSPGYILTEAFF
CDR3nt: TGTGCCAGCAGCCCAGGGAGCCCGGGCTATATCCTAACTGAAGCTTTCTTT

v_gene: TRBV5-1
d_gene: .
abundance: once
j_gene: TRBJ2-3
CDR3aa: CASSLARAAWPDTQYF
CDR3nt: TGCGCCAGCAGCTTGGCGCGAGCTGCGTGGCCAGATACGCAGTATTTT

v_gene: TRBV3-1
d_gene: .
abundance: few
j_gene: TRBJ1-2
CDR3aa: CASSQEGPRGYTF
CDR3nt: TGTGCCAGCAGCCAAGAAGGTCCGCGGGGCTACACCTTC

v_gene: TRBV7-2
d_gene: TRBD2
abundance: many
j_gene: TRBJ2-1
CDR3aa: CASSHGGVPIRANEQFF
CDR3nt: TGTGCCAGCAGCCACGGGGGGGTACCTATCCGCGCGAATGAGCAGTTCTTC

v_gene: TRBV5-1
d_gene: .
abundance: .
j_gene: TRBJ1-2
CDR3aa: CASSLWGTQNYGYTF
CDR3nt: TGCGCCAGCAGCTTGTGGGGGACACAAAACTATGGCTACACCTTC

v_gene: TRBV9
d_gene: TRBD1
abundance: many
j_gene: TRBJ1-1
CDR3aa: CASSSGQGVGGTEAFF
CDR3nt: TGTGCCAGCAGCTCGGGACAGGGGGTGGGAGGGACTGAAGCTTTCTTT

v_gene: TRBV3-1
d_gene: .
abundance: few
j_gene: TRBJ1-4
CDR3aa: CASSQTTGGGEKLFF
CDR3nt: TGTGCCAGCAGCCAAACCACCGGGGGGGGTGAAAAACTGTTTTTT